This T cell receptor (beta chain) stems from a study of response to subunit inactivated influenza vaccine. TCRdb redid the calling of the RT-PCR reads with MiXCR, one entry per CDR3 protein. Here the sample spans about 190,000 distinct CDR3 sequences, approximately 15% being singletons. The CDR3 is 16 residues long. V lost 0 bases, J lost 1 base, and 13 bases lay in between. Germline V gene lookup returns CDR1 MGHRA and CDR2 YSYEKL. This sample comprised CD8+ T cells sorted from PBMCs, obtained roughly 5 days after vaccination. This sequence originates from a middle-aged man who received an inactivated influenza vaccine. The chain employs TRBV4-1 and TRBJ2-7; D is perhaps TRBD1 (5 bases). DNA of the CDR3: TGCGCCAGCAGCCAAGAACAGGTCGGTTTTTCCTACGAGCAGTACTTC. Its protein is CASSQEQVGFSYEQYF.